What follows is one T cell receptor (beta chain) and its context. The antigen it recognizes is unknown. One base away there is no much larger clone; base qualities are not given. The cohort was made up of approximately 700 healthy bone marrow donors. At the time of sampling, every cohort member was nominally healthy, though immune exposures that went unrecorded were likely present. The donor tested CMV seronegative, placing the donor among the 352 seronegative members of the cohort. Every donor gave a peripheral blood sample, and the peripheral blood mononuclear cells from that sample were used for TCR beta sequencing. Genomic DNA was extracted from the blood cell samples with the Qiagen DNeasy Blood Extraction Kit. The germline V gene yields LGHNA for CDR1 and YNFKEQ for CDR2. V and J are truncated by 0 bases and 7 bases respectively, leaving an intervening sequence of 14 bases. From its cysteine to its phenylalanine, the CDR3 spans 15 amino acids. Of the read, only the CDR3 DNA is kept; its 45 bases are in frame from base 1.

This sample is part of a study of cytomegalovirus exposure and HLA in healthy donors (TCRdb year 2017). In terms of the full investigation: An earlier analysis of roughly 630 of the donors reported approximately 290 Gb of sequence data and some 120 million unique TCR beta sequences from some 180 million T cells. The T cell repertoires of 666 subjects were profiled by immunosequencing and related to cytomegalovirus serostatus. A later analysis re-analyzed previously published TCR beta repertoires from 666 donors and added high-resolution HLA genotyping to study TCR occurrence patterns. Donor age, sex, ethnicity and CMV serostatus were compiled alongside the repertoire data. Along with the roughly 670-subject first cohort, a separate validation cohort of over a hundred different subjects was used. A later genetic analysis took genome-wide SNP genotypes for about three fifths of the 666 donors and used that subset as a discovery cohort. Of the approximately 400 genotyped donors, roughly 76% were placed in the genetic ancestry cluster associated with self-reported Caucasian donors. Roughly five DR-DQ haplotypes were handled as single units for association and clustering because linkage in the cohort was strong. HLA typing covered class I and class II loci at four-digit resolution. The number of typed donors differed by locus: about 620-640 for A, B, C, DRB1 and DQB1; 500 to 550 for DQA1; approximately 600 for DPA1; and 400 to 480 for DPB1. Among 350 to 400 genotyped donors of the cohort, an average of around 240,000 unique TCR beta nucleotide sequences were sequenced per donor, roughly 20% of them non-productive. The aim of the study was to test whether cataloging public T cell receptors could identify signatures of past pathogen exposure. High-throughput TCR immunosequencing, statistical association of individual TCRs with disease status, and machine learning were combined to predict cytomegalovirus infection status. All discovery cohort repertoires had been generated on a single sequencing platform. In the later analysis, no new phenotypic data were used to find candidate immune exposures; instead, reliance was placed on TCR beta sequences and their occurrence across donors. In an earlier analysis of 500 to 650 of the donors, high-throughput TCR beta sequencing was used to judge whether each TCR beta V gene segment behaved as functional or pseudogenic. Approximately 300 gigabases of sequencing data and around 87 million unique TCR sequences were included in an early release covering several hundred HLA-typed donors. Study-wide conclusions, independent of this receptor: HLA typing was unavailable for some donors at each locus, so association tests used only the typed subset. In the study, some 160 TCR beta chains were listed as associated with cytomegalovirus. The 87-base-pair reads could not distinguish some IMGT-functional V segments, including TRBV6-2 and TRBV6-3, so those segments were excluded. In a later analysis, the rate of TCR association differed among HLA loci, with DRB1 alleles having the most associated TCRs and HLA-C alleles having the fewest. For the cohort, immune exposure information was limited to CMV serostatus. An association between a missense DCLRE1C variant and V-gene and J-gene trimming of TCR beta chains was found in a later genetic analysis and replicated in an independent cohort. An earlier analysis of some 590 of the donors showed that most TCR beta V segments appeared in productive rearrangements either about 90% or about 30% of the time, which broadly matched IMGT annotations. The presence/absence analyses assumed that sequencing depth was roughly uniform across donors, and that assumption may not be true. Most TCR sequences were observed very rarely across donors, whereas some public TCRs were present in many individuals. In a later analysis, around 15,000 TCR beta sequences were associated with specific HLA alleles at a false discovery rate of 0.05. Compared with equally common non-associated chains, HLA-associated TCR beta chains in a later analysis were more clonally expanded and had lower generation probabilities. In vitro tests confirmed that a few of the cytomegalovirus-associated TCR beta chains recognize cytomegalovirus antigens. The authors suggested that the approach could potentially be generalized to other disease states and immunological phenotypes. The earlier analysis of some 560 of the donors excluded approximately 17 rarely observed V segments, including chromosome 9 orphons, because counts were too low. This cohort had only TCR beta chains sequenced, and the lack of alpha or paired-chain data limited which features could be detected. Compared with the roughly 600-donor mean, donors in an Asian-associated ancestry cluster had fewer N-insertions in productive TCRs, according to a later genetic analysis. A further reported finding was that TCR beta sequences accurately predicted the HLA-A and HLA-B alleles for most subjects in the first cohort. Linkage disequilibrium might explain the correlated functional status among segregating V segments, but an unknown experimental factor could not be ruled out. Assigning TCR associations to individual alleles was difficult when HLA alleles, especially DR and DQ, strongly co-occurred. A group of highly shared sequence variants was considered likely to be a technical artifact of the sequencing pipeline. A later analysis reported that several top co-occurrence clusters appeared linked to parvovirus B19, influenza, CMV and Epstein-Barr virus. A later analysis found that most CMV-associated TCR beta chains appeared HLA-restricted, with HLA associations seemingly driven largely by CMV exposure. The classifier was reported to diagnose cytomegalovirus status with high specificity and sensitivity in both the original and validation cohorts.

Libraries were built with the immunoSEQ multiplex PCR assay. For the multiplex PCR, a mixture combining 60 forward primers for TCR Vbeta segments and 13 reverse primers for TCR Jbeta segments was used. The CDR3 region of rearranged TCR beta genes was amplified from genomic DNA with a multiplex PCR assay. Amplified TCR beta libraries were sequenced as 87-base-pair reads on the Illumina HiSeq System. On the authors' methods: Across the 600 to 700 repertoires, a later analysis counted 78 million or so unique TCR beta chains, roughly 11 million of which were shared by at least two donors. To remove PCR and sequencing errors, raw reads were error-corrected and collapsed into unique sequences using a nearest-neighbor algorithm that merged closely related sequences. To assign V, D and J gene segments, CDR3 sequences were aligned to IMGT reference sequences. For a sequence to be retained, at least a six-nucleotide match to both a V gene segment and a J gene segment was required. A rearrangement was called productive if the CDR3 had no stop codons and remained in frame with V and J, and every other rearrangement was called non-productive. CDR3 was defined by IMGT convention, running from the second conserved V-encoded cysteine to the conserved J-encoded phenylalanine. The earlier analysis of a few hundred of the donors excluded any sequence lacking an unambiguous match to a single V gene segment. An earlier analysis of 587 of the donors classified V segments as functional when productive rearrangements were above 56.7% and as segregating when the standard deviation between donors was above 5%. A statistical classification framework was built to diagnose cytomegalovirus status from the catalog of TCR beta chain sequences. In a later analysis, V and J genes were assigned by comparing TCR nucleotide sequences against IMGT/GENE-DB human TR gene sequences. In a later analysis, CDR3 sequences and most-parsimonious VDJ recombination scenarios were assigned using the TCRdist pipeline. In a later analysis, each TCR beta chain was defined by its CDR3 amino acid sequence together with its V-gene family, and reads lacking a unique V-gene family were excluded. To address suspected cross-contamination and a sequencing artifact, a later analysis removed over 500 highly shared, low-generation-probability nucleotide sequences. For each public chain, a later analysis derived a clonal expansion index from normalized ranks of inferred template counts within each repertoire. Generation probabilities in a later analysis came from a VDJ recombination model fitted to out-of-frame rearrangements, and those results were checked against IGoR. Hypergeometric tests were used in a later analysis to score TCR-TCR, TCR-HLA and TCR-CMV co-occurrence, with a repertoire-size bias correction applied to the TCR pairs. In a later analysis, false discovery rates were estimated by permuting HLA or CMV assignments 20 times. In a later analysis, co-occurring TCRs were grouped using DBSCAN, with TCRdist sequence similarity added in when clustering inside HLA-allele-positive subsets. Repertoires with fewer than 30,000 or more than 120,000 public chains were left out of co-occurrence clustering, as were about 5 repertoires with anomalous nucleotide sharing. What TCRdb holds here is the immuneACCESS table cut down to in-frame rearrangements. Part of the clones is not present; checked against another copy, under half of the missing clones reflect an unresolved V gene, and the others are unexplained. V, J and clone size are those of that table, while D and trimming were read from the DNA. In all, the sample holds about 200,000 clones, and 82% of those were seen once. Around 0.1% of the sample lies in the top ten.

The sample comprised PBMCs. Rearrangement joined TRBV4-2 to TRBJ2-3; possibly the D gene is TRBD2, per 6 matching bases. This TCR was sampled from a boy younger than 10 in good health and CMV-seronegative. The CDR3 reads as follows: CASSQEGGPQNTQYF. The DNA reads TGTGCCAGCAGCCAAGAGGGGGGTCCACAGAATACGCAGTATTTT.